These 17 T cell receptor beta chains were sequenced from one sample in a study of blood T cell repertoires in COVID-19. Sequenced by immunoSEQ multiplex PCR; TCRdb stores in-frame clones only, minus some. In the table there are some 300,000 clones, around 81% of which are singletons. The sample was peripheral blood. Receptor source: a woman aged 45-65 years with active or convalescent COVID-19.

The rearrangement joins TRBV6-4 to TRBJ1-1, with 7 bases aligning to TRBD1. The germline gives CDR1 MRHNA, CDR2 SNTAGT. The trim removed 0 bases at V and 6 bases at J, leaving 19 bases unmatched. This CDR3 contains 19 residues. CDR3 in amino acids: CASSDSRRPEKGAAPEAFF. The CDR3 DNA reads TGTGCCAGCAGTGACTCGAGAAGGCCGGAAAAGGGGGCCGCGCCTGAAGCTTTCTTT.

DNA of the CDR3: TGTGCCAGCAGCCAAGGCACGGGGTACGAGCAGTACTTC. Its protein product is CASSQGTGYEQYF. This sequence joins TRBV3-1 (or the pseudogene TRBV3-2) and TRBJ2-7; D possibly corresponds to TRBD2 (5 bases). CDR1 is LGHDT, CDR2 YNNKEL, per germline (reference sequence). The CDR3 runs 13 residues. V was trimmed by 1 base and J by 4 bases, leaving 8 bases between them.

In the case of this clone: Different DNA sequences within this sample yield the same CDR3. CDR3 DNA: TGTGCCAGCAGTTTAGATAGAAATCAGCCCCAGCATTTT. This sequence encodes CASSLDRNQPQHF. The rearrangement links TRBV12-3 or TRBV12-4 to TRBJ1-5; D not resolved. Between the trimmed V and J ends, which lost 1 base and 4 bases, there was a span of 5 bases. This CDR3 spans 13 amino acids.

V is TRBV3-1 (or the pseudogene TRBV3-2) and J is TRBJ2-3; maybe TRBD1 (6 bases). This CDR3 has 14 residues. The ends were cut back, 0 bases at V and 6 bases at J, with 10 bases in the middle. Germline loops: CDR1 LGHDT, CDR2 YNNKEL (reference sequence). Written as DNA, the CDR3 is TGTGCCAGCAGCCAAGATGGGACATGGGATACGCAGTATTTT. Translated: CASSQDGTWDTQYF.

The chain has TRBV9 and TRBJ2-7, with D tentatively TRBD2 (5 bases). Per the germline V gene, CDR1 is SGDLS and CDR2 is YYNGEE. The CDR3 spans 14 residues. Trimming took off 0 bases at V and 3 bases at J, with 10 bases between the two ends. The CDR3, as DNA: TGTGCCAGCAGCGTAGTTCCGGACTTCTACGAGCAGTACTTC. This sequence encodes CASSVVPDFYEQYF. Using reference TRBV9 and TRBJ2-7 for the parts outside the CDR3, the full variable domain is DSGVTQTPKHLITATGQRVTLRCSPRSGDLSVYWYQQSLDQGLQFLIQYYNGEERAKGNILERFSAQQFPDLHSELNLSSLELGDSALYFCASSVVPDFYEQYFGPGTRLTVT.

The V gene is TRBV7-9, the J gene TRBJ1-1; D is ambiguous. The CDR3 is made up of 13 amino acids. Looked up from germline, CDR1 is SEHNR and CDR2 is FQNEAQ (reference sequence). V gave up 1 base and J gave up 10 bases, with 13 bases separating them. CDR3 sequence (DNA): TGTGCCAGCAGCTTAGAGTTAGATAGTCGAGCTTTCTTT. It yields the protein CASSLELDSRAFF.

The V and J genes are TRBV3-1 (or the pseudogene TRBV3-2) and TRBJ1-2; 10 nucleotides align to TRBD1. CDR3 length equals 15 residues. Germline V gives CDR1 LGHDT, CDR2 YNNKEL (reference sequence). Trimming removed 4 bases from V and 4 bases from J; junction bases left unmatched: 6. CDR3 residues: CASSPQTGGFYGYTF. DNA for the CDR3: TGTGCCAGCAGCCCTCAGACAGGGGGCTTCTATGGCTACACCTTC.

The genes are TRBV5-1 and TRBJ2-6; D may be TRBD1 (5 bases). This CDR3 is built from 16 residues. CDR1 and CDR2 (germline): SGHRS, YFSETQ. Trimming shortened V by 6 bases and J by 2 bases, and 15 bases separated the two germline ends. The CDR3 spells CASTPQGATGANVLTF. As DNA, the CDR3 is TGCGCCAGCACCCCCCAGGGTGCTACTGGGGCCAACGTCCTGACTTTC.

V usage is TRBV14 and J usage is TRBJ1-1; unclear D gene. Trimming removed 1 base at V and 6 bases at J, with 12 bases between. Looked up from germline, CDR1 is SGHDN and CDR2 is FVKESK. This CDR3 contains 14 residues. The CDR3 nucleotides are TGTGCCAGCAGCCAAGTCGGGAAGTCGGCTGAAGCTTTCTTT. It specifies CASSQVGKSAEAFF.

CDR3 protein: CASSAARGNTEAFF. The DNA of the CDR3 is TGTGCCAGTAGTGCTGCTAGGGGGAACACTGAAGCTTTCTTT. V usage is TRBV19 and J usage is TRBJ1-1; perhaps TRBD1 as D (5 bases). CDR1 is LNHDA and CDR2 is SQIVND in the germline V gene (reference sequence). The CDR3 runs 14 residues. Trimming left V 5 bases short and J 1 base short, with 11 bases between.

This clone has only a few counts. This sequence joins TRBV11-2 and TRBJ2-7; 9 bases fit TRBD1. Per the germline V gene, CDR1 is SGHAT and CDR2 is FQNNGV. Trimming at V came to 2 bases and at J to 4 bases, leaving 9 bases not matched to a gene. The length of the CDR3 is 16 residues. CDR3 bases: TGTGCCAGCAGCTTATCTTTCGGGACAGGGAGATACGAGCAGTACTTC. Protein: CASSLSFGTGRYEQYF. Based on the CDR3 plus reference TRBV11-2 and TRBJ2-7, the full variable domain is EAGVAQSPRYKIIEKRQSVAFWCNPISGHATLYWYQQILGQGPKLLIQFQNNGVVDDSQLPKDRFSAERLKGVDSTLKIQPAKLEDSAVYLCASSLSFGTGRYEQYFGPGTRLTVT.

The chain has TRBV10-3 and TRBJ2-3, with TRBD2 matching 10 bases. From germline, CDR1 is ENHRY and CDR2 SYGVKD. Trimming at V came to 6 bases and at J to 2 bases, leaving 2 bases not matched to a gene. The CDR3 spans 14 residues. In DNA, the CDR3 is TGTGCCATCAGAGCGGGAGGGCTCACAGATACGCAGTATTTT. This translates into CAIRAGGLTDTQYF.

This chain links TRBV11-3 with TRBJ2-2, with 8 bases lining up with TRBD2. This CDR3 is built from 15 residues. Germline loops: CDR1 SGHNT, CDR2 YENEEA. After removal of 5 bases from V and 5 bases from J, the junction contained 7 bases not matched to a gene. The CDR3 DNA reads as TGTGCCAGCAGCCCGGGACTAGAAGAAACCGGGGAGCTGTTTTTT. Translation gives CASSPGLEETGELFF.

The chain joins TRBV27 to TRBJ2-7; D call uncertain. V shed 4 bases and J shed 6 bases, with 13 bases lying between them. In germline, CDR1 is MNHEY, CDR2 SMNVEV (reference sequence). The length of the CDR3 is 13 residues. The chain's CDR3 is CASSWAGSGEQYF. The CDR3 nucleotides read TGTGCCAGCAGTTGGGCCGGTTCAGGCGAGCAGTACTTC.

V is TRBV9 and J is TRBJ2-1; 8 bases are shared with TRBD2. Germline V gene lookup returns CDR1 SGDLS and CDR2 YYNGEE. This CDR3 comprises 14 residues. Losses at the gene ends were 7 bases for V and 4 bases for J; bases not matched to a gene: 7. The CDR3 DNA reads TGTGCCAGCGGACCGGGAGGGGGGTACAATGAGCAGTTCTTC. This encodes CASGPGGGYNEQFF.

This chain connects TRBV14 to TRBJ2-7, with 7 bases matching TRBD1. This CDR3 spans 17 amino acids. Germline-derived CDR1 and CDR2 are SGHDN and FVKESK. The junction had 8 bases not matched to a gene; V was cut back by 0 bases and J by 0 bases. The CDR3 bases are TGTGCCAGCAGCCAAGACCCACAGGGGCCGAGCTCCTACGAGCAGTACTTC. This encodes CASSQDPQGPSSYEQYF.

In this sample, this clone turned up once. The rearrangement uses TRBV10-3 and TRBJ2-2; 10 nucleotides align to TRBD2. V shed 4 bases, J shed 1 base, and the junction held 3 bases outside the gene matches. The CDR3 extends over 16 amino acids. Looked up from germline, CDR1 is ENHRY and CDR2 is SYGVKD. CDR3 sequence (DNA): TGTGCCATCAGTGCCGGACTAGCGGTGAACACCGGGGAGCTGTTTTTT. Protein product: CAISAGLAVNTGELFF.